One and the same sample provided the 25 T cell receptor beta chains below, sequenced in a study of shared clonotypes between healthy human individuals. Assay: immunoSEQ multiplex PCR; the TCRdb copy retains only in-frame clones and omits some. The sample has under 150,000 clones; approximately 70% are singletons. The sequenced sample consisted of memory CD8+ T cells sorted from blood. The sample's subset: CD45RO+ cells pooled with CCR7-negative TemRA cells. These receptors all come from a woman aged 30 to 39 in good health.

Concerning this clone: Since a far larger clone is one base different, this is likely a read error. The chain has TRBV30 and TRBJ2-3; weak D call: TRBD2 (6 bases). Germline loops: CDR1 GTSNPN, CDR2 SVGIG (reference sequence). The ends were cut back, 3 bases at V and 9 bases at J, with 28 bases in the middle. The CDR3 covers 17 residues. The CDR3 protein is CAWSGANGSPEIGTQYF. Here the CDR3 DNA reads TGTGCCTGGAGCGGCGCTAACGGGAGCCCTGAGATTGGGACGCAGTATTTT.

This chain joins TRBV7-9 and TRBJ2-6; 8 bases line up with TRBD1. Trimming cost V 6 bases and J 0 bases; bases outside gene matches: 10. The germline V gene has CDR1 SEHNR and CDR2 FQNEAQ (reference sequence). CDR3 length equals 18 residues. The CDR3 here is CASRVPGQASSGANVLTF. The DNA for the CDR3 is TGTGCCAGCAGAGTACCGGGACAGGCAAGCTCTGGGGCCAACGTCCTGACTTTC.

This clone came up many times. The chain combines TRBV9 with TRBJ2-1; 10 bases align to TRBD2. V shed 3 bases and J 7 bases; nucleotides not matched to a gene: 7. Germline V gives CDR1 SGDLS, CDR2 YYNGEE. This CDR3 comprises 15 residues. The CDR3 region is CASSEREGHRNEQFF. Written as DNA, the CDR3 is TGTGCCAGCAGCGAGCGGGAGGGCCATAGGAATGAGCAGTTCTTC.

The rearrangement joins TRBV19 to TRBJ2-1; 10 positions agree with TRBD1. The germline V gene has CDR1 LNHDA and CDR2 SQIVND (reference sequence). Trimming took 5 bases from V and 8 from J; bases not matched to a gene: 6. CDR3 length: 14 residues. Here the CDR3 DNA reads TGTGCCAGTAGTTTGACAGGGGGCGTTTATGAGCAGTTCTTC. Translating it yields CASSLTGGVYEQFF.

The rearrangement uses TRBV30 and TRBJ1-3; D is undetermined. Trimming took off 2 bases at V and 0 bases at J, with 8 bases between the two ends. Per the germline V gene, CDR1 is GTSNPN and CDR2 is SVGIG (reference sequence). The CDR3 runs to 14 residues. CDR3 loop: CAWSFGISGNTIYF. CDR3 nucleotides: TGTGCCTGGAGTTTCGGGATCTCTGGAAACACCATATATTTT. The variable domain in full, with the rest retrieved from reference TRBV30 and TRBJ1-3, is SQTIHQWPATLVQPVGSPLSLECTVEGTSNPNLYWYRQAAGRGLQLLFYSVGIGQISSEVPQNLSASRPQDRQFILSSKKLLLSDSGFYLCAWSFGISGNTIYFGEGSWLTVV.

This clone occurred a few times. The rearrangement links TRBV4-1 to TRBJ1-2; D unresolved. The CDR3 extends over 12 amino acids. Looked up from germline, CDR1 is MGHRA and CDR2 is YSYEKL. The V end lost 3 bases, the J end lost 7 bases, and 9 bases lay between the germline ends. CDR3 sequence: CASSQEWGGYTF. The CDR3 region has the DNA TGCGCCAGCAGCCAGGAGTGGGGTGGCTACACCTTC.

This chain joins TRBV6-5 and TRBJ2-5; TRBD2 might be the D (6 bases). The CDR3 extends over 13 amino acids. The V end was cut by 5 bases, the J end by 5 bases, with 12 bases between. Germline V gene sequence: CDR1 MNHEY, CDR2 SVGAGI. CDR3 protein: CASSPGESETQYF. The CDR3 DNA reads as TGTGCCAGCAGTCCGGGAGAATCGGAGACCCAGTACTTC.

This rearrangement joins TRBV6-5 to TRBJ1-4, with no clear D. The ends were cut back, 6 bases at V and 7 bases at J, with 18 bases in the middle. The germline V gene has CDR1 MNHEY and CDR2 SVGAGI. CDR3 length equals 15 residues. Written as DNA, the CDR3 is TGTGCCAGCAGGAGACTGGCGGGGAACGGTGAAAAACTGTTTTTT. Amino acid sequence: CASRRLAGNGEKLFF.

This chain joins TRBV28 and TRBJ2-7, with D perhaps TRBD1 or TRBD2 (5 bases each). This CDR3 spans 14 amino acids. V lost 5 bases and J lost 4, with 15 bases in between. In germline, CDR1 is MDHEN, CDR2 SYDVKM. In DNA form, the CDR3 reads TGTGCCAGCAGTCTCGGGGCCAGTTCGTACGAGCAGTACTTC. Amino acid sequence: CASSLGASSYEQYF.

V and J are TRBV28 and TRBJ2-2; 8 bases align to TRBD2. V lost 8 bases, J lost 7 bases, and 9 bases stayed unmatched. This CDR3 comprises 14 residues. In germline, CDR1 is MDHEN, CDR2 SYDVKM. The CDR3 DNA is TGTGCCAGCCGGAACATAGCGGGACGCGGGGAGCTGTTTTTT. It is translated as CASRNIAGRGELFF. The variable domain in full, completed from reference TRBV28 and TRBJ2-2, reads DVKVTQSSRYLVKRTGEKVFLECVQDMDHENMFWYRQDPGLGLRLIYFSYDVKMKEKGDIPEGYSVSREKKERFSLILESASTNQTSMYLCASRNIAGRGELFFGEGSRLTVL.

The V call is TRBV5-1, the J call TRBJ2-1; 8 positions match TRBD2. Per germline, CDR1 SGHRS and CDR2 YFSETQ. The CDR3 spans 16 residues. J lost 2 bases, V lost 4 bases, and 8 bases had no gene match. CDR3 in amino acids: CASSPGPGGPYNEQFF. In nucleotides, the CDR3 is TGCGCCAGCAGCCCCGGACCGGGAGGGCCCTACAATGAGCAGTTCTTC.

This chain links TRBV19 with TRBJ1-2; possible D gene TRBD1, 5 bases. Germline V lookup: CDR1 LNHDA, CDR2 SQIVND (reference sequence). The V and J ends lost 4 bases and 7 bases respectively, with 10 bases between them. The CDR3 covers 12 residues. The CDR3 loop is CASSTGLGGYTF. CDR3 sequence (DNA): TGTGCCAGTAGTACGGGACTTGGTGGCTACACCTTC.

The chain couples TRBV29-1 to TRBJ1-5, with D unclear. This CDR3 spans 18 amino acids. CDR1 is SQVTM and CDR2 is ANQGSEA in the germline V gene. V lost 0 bases to trimming and J lost 0 bases, with 18 bases between them. The DNA of the CDR3 is TGCAGCGTTGAAGATCCCATAACCGACGCTTATAGCAATCAGCCCCAGCATTTT. Amino acids: CSVEDPITDAYSNQPQHF.

On this clone: Just one base apart from a much larger clone, this may be a read error. This chain uses TRBV11-2 with TRBJ1-5, with 10 bases that match TRBD1. The J call is doubtful: the DNA matches TRBJ2-3 better. CDR1 and CDR2 from the germline V gene are SGHAT and FQNNGV. The CDR3 sequence is 14 residues long. CDR3 nucleotides: TGTGCCAGCAGCCGGACAGGGGGAGGTCAGCCCCAGTATTTT. This codes for CASSRTGGGQPQYF.

Comment on this clone: At one of its ends the junction is not consistent with the germline gene, which may arise from a read error. The V and J genes are TRBV28 and TRBJ1-1; D is uncertain. The CDR3 is 13 residues long. Germline loops: CDR1 MDHEN, CDR2 SYDVKM. CDR3 in amino acids: CASSLWTLTGAFF. DNA for the CDR3: TGTGCCAGCAGTTTATGGACTTTGACTGGAGCTTTCTTT.

This clone was observed at least ten times. The chain carries TRBV28 and TRBJ1-5; TRBD1 might be the D (5 bases). CDR1 and CDR2 from the germline V gene are MDHEN and SYDVKM. V was pared by 4 bases and J by 3 bases, with 19 bases between. The CDR3 runs to 17 residues. The CDR3 is CASSSIGTRNLNQPQHF. The CDR3 bases are TGTGCCAGCAGTTCGATTGGGACCCGAAATCTCAATCAGCCCCAGCATTTT.

The chain is built from TRBV6-1 and TRBJ2-7, with D possibly matching TRBD2 (6 bases). Trimming stripped 7 bases from V and 5 bases from J, with 15 bases between. Germline values: CDR1 MNHNS, CDR2 SASEGT. This CDR3 spans 13 amino acids. CDR3 region: CASIGPSAHEQYF. The CDR3 coding sequence is TGTGCCAGCATAGGGCCTAGCGCCCACGAGCAGTACTTC.

The rearrangement links TRBV28 to TRBJ1-5; possibly TRBD1 for D (6 bases). The length of the CDR3 is 12 residues. Germline CDR1 and CDR2: MDHEN and SYDVKM. The V gene lost 6 bases and the J gene lost 6 bases, with 9 bases spanning the gap. CDR3 sequence (DNA): TGTGCCAGCAGACAGGGAGGTCAGCCCCAGCATTTT. Amino acid sequence: CASRQGGQPQHF.

This rearrangement joins TRBV2 to TRBJ2-7; D is uncertain. CDR3 length: 14 amino acids. Deletions cut 7 bases from V and 1 base from J, with 14 bases between. Germline V gives CDR1 SNHLY, CDR2 FYNNEI. The CDR3 coding sequence is TGTGCCAGCACCCCCCTAGTGGGGTCCTACGAGCAGTACTTC. Translation gives CASTPLVGSYEQYF.

The chain is built from TRBV6-1 and TRBJ2-5; TRBD2 aligns across 11 bases. Germline CDR1 reads MNHNS; CDR2 reads SASEGT. V was clipped by 2 bases and J by 3 bases; unmatched bases: 2. The CDR3 has 15 amino acids. The CDR3 is CASSELAGGKETQYF. CDR3 DNA: TGTGCCAGCAGTGAACTAGCGGGGGGAAAAGAGACCCAGTACTTC.

The chain recombines TRBV25-1 with TRBJ2-1; 12 bases map to TRBD1. The V segment lost 5 bases and the J segment 4 bases; nucleotides outside the gene matches: 9. The CDR3 sequence is 17 residues long. The V gene's germline CDR1 is MGHDK and CDR2 SYGVNS. CDR3 in amino acids: CASSSGTGGFWYNEQFF. The CDR3 DNA reads as TGTGCCAGCAGTTCCGGGACAGGGGGCTTTTGGTACAATGAGCAGTTCTTC.

This chain links TRBV7-9 with TRBJ2-7; 8 nucleotides agree with TRBD1. J was trimmed by 4 bases and V by 5 bases; bases with no gene match: 13. CDR3 length equals 16 residues. Germline V gene data show CDR1 as SEHNR and CDR2 as FQNEAQ (reference sequence). CDR3 amino acids: CASSPEWTGHLYEQYF. The CDR3 bases are TGTGCCAGCAGCCCCGAATGGACAGGGCATCTATACGAGCAGTACTTC.

This clone appeared many times. One junction end disagrees with the germline gene, perhaps due to a read error. This chain connects TRBV6-1 to TRBJ1-5; unclear D gene. The germline gives CDR1 MNHNS, CDR2 SASEGT. This CDR3 spans 14 amino acids. DNA of the CDR3: TGTGCCAGCAGCGAAGATTGGGAAAATCAGCCCCAGCATTTT. Protein product: CASSEDWENQPQHF.

This clone was detected many times. The rearrangement uses TRBV4-1 and TRBJ1-3; D may be TRBD1 (5 bases). Germline-derived CDR1 and CDR2 are MGHRA and YSYEKL. This CDR3 contains 15 residues. Trimming cost V 0 bases and J 3 bases, with 9 bases left between them. CDR3 nucleotide sequence: TGCGCCAGCAGCCAAGATGGGGCAGATGGAAACACCATATATTTT. Amino acid sequence: CASSQDGADGNTIYF.

V is TRBV5-1 and J is TRBJ2-1, with D unresolved. CDR3 size: 14 residues. Trimming cost V 0 bases and J 9 bases, with 13 bases left between them. Looked up from germline, CDR1 is SGHRS and CDR2 is YFSETQ. The chain's CDR3 is CASSLVSVSSEQFF. CDR3 nucleotide sequence: TGCGCCAGCAGCTTGGTGTCCGTCTCGAGTGAGCAGTTCTTC.